The clone carrying this TCR beta chain was seen a single time. In the study's own analysis: Using reference gene primer amplification, nucleated cell counts were estimated. Assay used: immunoSEQ multiplex PCR; TCRdb lists only in-frame clones, some missing. Clone size and V and J calls were adopted from that table, with D and trimming inferred from the DNA. This sample has about 120,000 clones, with roughly 72% found just once. V shed 0 bases, J shed 8 bases, and the junction held 7 bases outside the gene matches. The length of the CDR3 is 15 residues. CDR1 SGHRS and CDR2 YFSETQ come from the germline V gene. The data originate from a study of blood T cell repertoires in COVID-19. Study summary: From T cells, B-cell-depleted T cells, or PBMCs came the material, which was cDNA or gDNA.

The clonotype comes from a man aged 55 to 70 with acute or convalescent COVID-19. The chain carries TRBV5-1 and TRBJ2-1; 8 bases are a match to TRBD2. The sequencing sample was made of peripheral blood. CDR3 coding DNA: TGCGCCAGCAGCTTGGCCATCGGGGGGGCCGATGAGCAGTTCTTC. Translated, it gives CASSLAIGGADEQFF.